These 20 T cell receptor beta chains were all obtained from the same sample, sequenced in a study of blood T cell repertoires in COVID-19. This table comes from immunoSEQ multiplex PCR, and its TCRdb copy is limited to in-frame clones, with some not included. The table lists around 110,000 clones, about nine tenths of them singletons. The sequencing sample was made of peripheral blood. These receptors all stem from a woman aged 30 to 39 with acute or convalescent COVID-19.

The chain links TRBV5-1 to TRBJ1-4, with D maybe TRBD1 (6 bases). V was cut by 1 base and J by 5 bases, with 15 bases left in between. CDR3 size: 16 residues. The germline V gene encodes CDR1 SGHRS and CDR2 YFSETQ. The CDR3 DNA reads as TGCGCCAGCAGCTTGACAGGGTATTTGGGGAATGAAAAACTGTTTTTT. This codes for CASSLTGYLGNEKLFF.

The chain couples TRBV5-1 to TRBJ1-2; 8 bases are a match to TRBD1. This CDR3 region has 13 residues. The germline CDR1 and CDR2 sequences are SGHRS and YFSETQ. V was clipped by 4 bases and J by 12 bases; unmatched bases: 11. This CDR3 reads CASSPLMGQVDTF. CDR3 DNA: TGCGCCAGCAGCCCTTTGATGGGACAGGTGGACACCTTC.

The rearrangement links TRBV12-3 or TRBV12-4 to TRBJ2-7; D unresolved. The ends were cut back, 3 bases at V and 3 bases at J, with 9 bases in the middle. The CDR3 is 13 residues long. This chain's CDR3 is CASSFGWSYEQYF. The CDR3 DNA is TGTGCCAGCAGTTTTGGGTGGAGCTACGAGCAGTACTTC.

This clone was observed a single time. The gene calls are TRBV4-1 and TRBJ2-1, with 8 bases lining up with TRBD2. Losses at the gene ends were 0 bases for V and 2 bases for J; bases not matched to a gene: 6. From germline, CDR1 is MGHRA and CDR2 YSYEKL. This CDR3 region has 17 residues. Written as DNA, the CDR3 is TGCGCCAGCAGCCAAGATAATAGCGGGGCAGCCTACAATGAGCAGTTCTTC. Its translation: CASSQDNSGAAYNEQFF.

J is TRBJ2-7 and V is TRBV3-1 (or the pseudogene TRBV3-2); a possible D gene is TRBD2 (5 bases). The CDR3 length is 14 residues. The germline V and J ends were trimmed by 4 bases and 0 bases, with 10 bases remaining between them. From germline, CDR1 is LGHDT and CDR2 YNNKEL (reference sequence). The CDR3 region is CASSLRSVSYEQYF. The CDR3 DNA sequence: TGTGCCAGCAGCCTACGTAGCGTCTCCTACGAGCAGTACTTC.

This clone has a single count. The chain combines TRBV27 with TRBJ1-6; D is uncertain. The germline V gene has CDR1 MNHEY and CDR2 SMNVEV (reference sequence). Trimming took 6 bases from V and 5 from J, leaving 8 bases between them. The CDR3 loop spans 13 amino acids. This CDR3 reads CASSIIDNSPLHF. Here the CDR3 DNA reads TGTGCCAGCAGCATTATAGATAATTCACCCCTCCACTTT.

This clone was observed once. The genes are TRBV11-2 and TRBJ2-1; 9 bases are shared with TRBD2. The V and J ends lost 7 bases and 2 bases, in that order; junction bases with no gene match: 6. Germline CDR1 is SGHAT and CDR2 is FQNNGV. The CDR3 totals 15 residues. Here the CDR3 reads CASNLLAGTYNEQFF. The DNA for the CDR3 is TGTGCCAGCAACCTTCTAGCGGGAACCTACAATGAGCAGTTCTTC.

The rearrangement uses TRBV2 and TRBJ1-5; 7 bases align to TRBD1. The trim removed 11 bases at V and 3 bases at J, leaving 10 bases unmatched. Germline V gene sequence: CDR1 SNHLY, CDR2 FYNNEI. This CDR3 is built from 14 residues. The CDR3 spells CACDRDSNNQPQHF. CDR3 DNA sequence: TGTGCCTGCGACCGGGACAGCAACAATCAGCCCCAGCATTTT.

The CDR3 bases are TGTGCCAGCAGCCGAGGGACAGGGGGCATTAACACTGAAGCTTTCTTT. It yields the protein CASSRGTGGINTEAFF. This sequence joins TRBV6-2 or TRBV6-3 and TRBJ1-1; the match to TRBD1 covers 12 bases. In germline, CDR1 is MNHEY, CDR2 SVGEGT. The ends lost 6 bases at V and 2 bases at J; junction bases unmatched: 7. The CDR3 consists of 16 residues.

The chain employs TRBV2 and TRBJ2-3; possible D gene TRBD1, 7 bases. CDR1 and CDR2 (germline): SNHLY, FYNNEI. The V end was cut by 3 bases, the J end by 4 bases, with 11 bases between. The CDR3 runs to 14 residues. The CDR3 DNA sequence: TGTGCCAGCAGTGAGCAGGGGGGAGCAGATACGCAGTATTTT. Translation: CASSEQGGADTQYF.

In DNA, the CDR3 is TGCGCCAGCAGCCCCTGGGAAATAGCGGGAGGGCCGGGGAATGAGCAGTTCTTC. It encodes CASSPWEIAGGPGNEQFF. The genes are TRBV5-1 and TRBJ2-1; TRBD2 matches 11 bases. From germline, CDR1 is SGHRS and CDR2 YFSETQ. This CDR3 has 18 amino acids. J lost 7 bases, V lost 4 bases, and 16 bases had no gene match.

The rearrangement links TRBV30 to TRBJ2-7; D unresolved. Germline lookup yields CDR1 GTSNPN and CDR2 SVGIG (reference sequence). This CDR3 spans 16 amino acids. V was trimmed by 0 bases and J by 3 bases, leaving 18 bases between them. Here the CDR3 DNA reads TGTGCCTGGAGTGTACTCAGGCAGACCCTAAACTACGAGCAGTACTTC. Encoded protein: CAWSVLRQTLNYEQYF.

This clone was observed a handful of times. The CDR3 region is CASSPPGGRQETQYF. The CDR3 bases are TGTGCCAGCTCACCACCAGGGGGTCGTCAAGAGACCCAGTACTTC. The V and J genes are TRBV18 and TRBJ2-5; D might be TRBD1 (6 bases). The CDR3 length is 15 residues. The V end lost 0 bases, the J end lost 2 bases, and 10 bases lay between the germline ends. Per germline, CDR1 KGHSH and CDR2 LQKENI.

The chain recombines TRBV28 with TRBJ1-1; D possibly corresponds to TRBD1 (6 bases). The CDR3 spans 15 residues. Trimming cost V 3 bases and J 7 bases, with 18 bases left between them. The germline V gene has CDR1 MDHEN and CDR2 SYDVKM. The CDR3 DNA is TGTGCCAGCAGTTTGCGGGGGCAAGGGGGGCGTGAAGCTTTCTTT. It specifies CASSLRGQGGREAFF.

This rearrangement joins TRBV4-3 to TRBJ2-7; perhaps TRBD1 as D (6 bases). Trimming shortened V by 3 bases and J by 5 bases, and 14 bases separated the two germline ends. CDR3 length: 14 residues. CDR1 LGHNA and CDR2 YSLEER come from the germline V gene. The CDR3 sequence is CASSQALGTNEQYF. CDR3 nucleotides: TGCGCCAGCAGCCAGGCTTTGGGGACAAACGAGCAGTACTTC.

The gene calls are TRBV28 and TRBJ1-1; tentative D call: TRBD1 (6 bases). The CDR3 contains 14 residues. Trimming took off 4 bases at V and 4 bases at J, with 13 bases between the two ends. Per germline, CDR1 MDHEN and CDR2 SYDVKM. The CDR3 DNA reads TGTGCCAGCAGTTCTTCAGGGGTGAGCACTGAAGCTTTCTTT. This codes for CASSSSGVSTEAFF.

This chain connects TRBV11-3 to TRBJ2-5; D perhaps matches TRBD2 (5 bases). The CDR3 has 15 residues. CDR1 and CDR2 (germline): SGHNT, YENEEA. Trimming left V 0 bases short and J 1 base short, with 9 bases between. CDR3 nucleotide sequence: TGTGCCAGCAGCTTAGATCAGCGGTTCCAAGAGACCCAGTACTTC. This gives the protein CASSLDQRFQETQYF. The full variable domain, its missing parts supplied by reference TRBV11-3 and TRBJ2-5, is EAGVVQSPRYKIIEKKQPVAFWCNPISGHNTLYWYLQNLGQGPELLIRYENEEAVDDSQLPKDRFSAERLKGVDSTLKIQPAELGDSAVYLCASSLDQRFQETQYFGPGTRLLVL.

The V call is TRBV6-4, the J call TRBJ2-1, with 7 bases aligning to TRBD2. The germline gives CDR1 MRHNA, CDR2 SNTAGT. Trimming took 5 bases from V and 6 from J; bases not matched to a gene: 7. The length of the CDR3 is 14 residues. The CDR3, as DNA: TGTGCCAGCAGTTCTGAGCGGGGCAGCAATGAGCAGTTCTTC. Encoded protein: CASSSERGSNEQFF.

This chain links TRBV18 with TRBJ1-1; D might be TRBD1 (5 bases). Germline V lookup: CDR1 KGHSH, CDR2 LQKENI. This CDR3 contains 15 residues. The V gene lost 4 bases and the J gene lost 10 bases, with 22 bases spanning the gap. The CDR3 sequence: CASSLDRPGSFGAFF. As DNA, the CDR3 is TGTGCCAGCTCACTAGACAGACCCGGATCCTTTGGAGCTTTCTTT.

CDR3 protein: CASSSAGTARGYTF. The CDR3 nucleotides are TGTGCCAGCAGTTCGGCCGGGACAGCCCGCGGCTACACCTTC. This rearrangement joins TRBV28 to TRBJ1-2; 7 positions agree with TRBD1. The V and J ends lost 4 bases and 8 bases, in that order; junction bases with no gene match: 10. CDR3 size: 14 residues. Germline lookup yields CDR1 MDHEN and CDR2 SYDVKM.